This entry concerns a single T cell receptor beta chain. This sample was included in a study of blood T cell repertoires in COVID-19. Study at large: T cells, B-cell-depleted T cells, or PBMCs supplied cDNA or gDNA.

The length of the CDR3 is 15 residues. Germline V gene data show CDR1 as MNHEY and CDR2 as SVGEGT. Trimming took off 0 bases at V and 2 bases at J, with 10 bases between the two ends. In terms of age and location, participants ranged from roughly 18 to 95 years and lived in under 30 US areas. All recovered Cohort 3 donors got two negative PCRs, got clearance, or saw symptom resolution. Clones were sequenced by immunoSEQ multiplex PCR, and TCRdb holds only the in-frame ones, with some missing. The table shows approximately 500,000 clones, with 88% occurring only once. The sequenced material came from PBMCs or T cells enriched from blood (not recorded which). The sequence derives from a woman between 35 and 50 years old who had recovered from COVID-19. The V call is TRBV6-2 or TRBV6-3, the J call TRBJ1-2; no firm D call. The CDR3, as DNA: TGTGCCAGCAGTTACTCTCCGACTCAGAACTATGGCTACACCTTC. Protein product: CASSYSPTQNYGYTF.